These 13 T cell receptor beta chains were sequenced from one sample in a study of control samples from healthy donors and cancer patients. The assay was immunoSEQ multiplex PCR, and TCRdb's table has in-frame clones only and misses some. This sample has about 93,000 clones, with roughly 90% found just once. Sequencing used blood. The receptor set was obtained from a woman between 70 and 85 years old in good health.

The J gene is TRBJ1-2, the V gene TRBV3-1 (or the pseudogene TRBV3-2); unclear D gene. The CDR3 contains 15 residues. Trimming removed 0 bases at V and 5 bases at J, with 13 bases between. The germline gives CDR1 LGHDT, CDR2 YNNKEL (reference sequence). This CDR3 reads CASSQDTRGGYGYTF. In DNA, the CDR3 is TGTGCCAGCAGCCAAGATACTAGAGGAGGTTATGGCTACACCTTC.

The chain uses TRBV30 and TRBJ2-5; TRBD2 might be the D (5 bases). CDR3 length equals 11 residues. V lost 3 bases and J lost 5, with 7 bases in between. Per the germline V gene, CDR1 is GTSNPN and CDR2 is SVGIG (reference sequence). Written as DNA, the CDR3 is TGTGCCTGGAGGGGGAGCGAGACCCAGTACTTC. Protein sequence: CAWRGSETQYF.

CDR3 region: CASSSEGEQYF. DNA of the CDR3: TGCGCCAGCAGCTCGGAGGGAGAGCAGTACTTC. V and J are TRBV5-1 and TRBJ2-7, with a weak D call TRBD2 (6 bases). Per the germline V gene, CDR1 is SGHRS and CDR2 is YFSETQ. The CDR3 is 11 amino acids. V lost 3 bases and J lost 7, with 8 bases in between. Full variable domain (rest looked up from reference TRBV5-1 and TRBJ2-7): KAGVTQTPRYLIKTRGQQVTLSCSPISGHRSVSWYQQTPGQGLQFLFEYFSETQRNKGNFPGRFSGRQFSNSRSEMNVSTLELGDSALYLCASSSEGEQYFGPGTRLTVT.

The rearrangement uses TRBV20-1 and TRBJ2-5; D remains ambiguous. The length of the CDR3 is 13 residues. Germline CDR1 reads DFQATT; CDR2 reads SNEGSKA (reference sequence). V dropped 3 bases and J dropped 1 base, with 9 bases sitting between them. For the CDR3, the DNA is TGCAGTGCTAGTTCTACTTTCCAAGAGACCCAGTACTTC. Protein sequence: CSASSTFQETQYF.

This chain uses TRBV5-1 with TRBJ1-1, with TRBD1 as a possible D gene (5 bases). V was shortened by 4 bases and J by 1 base, with 5 bases between the two germline ends. The CDR3 runs to 12 residues. Germline V lookup: CDR1 SGHRS, CDR2 YFSETQ. The CDR3 sequence is CASSQGNTEAFF. CDR3 nucleotide sequence: TGCGCCAGCAGCCAGGGGAACACTGAAGCTTTCTTT.

This clone has a single count. This chain links TRBV6-1 with TRBJ2-2, with D unresolved. In germline, CDR1 is MNHNS, CDR2 SASEGT. V was trimmed by 3 bases and J by 6 bases, leaving 11 bases between them. The CDR3 totals 14 residues. CDR3 sequence reads: CASSDNLLAGELFF. The CDR3 DNA is TGTGCCAGCAGTGATAATCTGCTCGCCGGGGAGCTGTTTTTT.

The chain recombines TRBV9 with TRBJ1-1; the D is unclear. Germline V gene lookup returns CDR1 SGDLS and CDR2 YYNGEE. The CDR3 extends over 13 amino acids. V gave up 4 bases and J gave up 12 bases, with 19 bases separating them. The DNA of the CDR3 is TGTGCCAGCAGCCCTCGAGTCAGCGATGGAACTTTCTTT. Translating it yields CASSPRVSDGTFF.

The rearrangement links TRBV18 to TRBJ2-7; 10 bases align to TRBD1. The CDR3 has 15 residues. The J segment lost 2 bases and the V segment lost 4 bases, leaving 5 bases of the junction unmatched. CDR1 is KGHSH and CDR2 is LQKENI in the germline V gene. Here the CDR3 reads CASSRTGQGTYEQYF. Written as DNA, the CDR3 is TGTGCCAGCTCACGGACGGGACAGGGGACCTACGAGCAGTACTTC.

The chain links TRBV15 to TRBJ1-1; TRBD1 is a possible D gene (6 bases). V gave up 7 bases and J gave up 1 base, with 7 bases separating them. The CDR3 contains 12 residues. Per the germline V gene, CDR1 is LNHNV and CDR2 is YYDKDF (reference sequence). CDR3: CATKGGNTEAFF. CDR3 nucleotides: TGTGCCACCAAGGGGGGGAACACTGAAGCTTTCTTT. Full variable domain (missing parts from reference TRBV15 and TRBJ1-1): DAMVIQNPRYQVTQFGKPVTLSCSQTLNHNVMYWYQQKSSQAPKLLFHYYDKDFNNEADTPDNFQSRRPNTSFCFLDIRSPGLGDTAMYLCATKGGNTEAFFGQGTRLTVV.

The V call is TRBV19, the J call TRBJ2-7, with 10 bases fitting TRBD2. Trimming at V came to 8 bases and at J to 0 bases, leaving 7 bases not matched to a gene. Per germline, CDR1 LNHDA and CDR2 SQIVND (reference sequence). This CDR3 is 15 amino acids long. The CDR3 bases are TGTGCCAGTCGGCTAGCGGGAGACAGCTCCTACGAGCAGTACTTC. Translating gives CASRLAGDSSYEQYF.

The rearrangement uses TRBV5-4 and TRBJ1-1; 9 bases are shared with TRBD1. CDR1 and CDR2 (germline): SGHNT, YYREEE (reference sequence). The CDR3 has 15 amino acids. The trim removed 4 bases at V and 2 bases at J, leaving 6 bases unmatched. This chain's CDR3 is CASSGRTGENTEAFF. DNA for the CDR3: TGTGCCAGCAGCGGCCGGACAGGGGAAAACACTGAAGCTTTCTTT.

CDR3 sequence reads: CASSPKGANQPQHF. The DNA for the CDR3 is TGTGCCAGCTCACCAAAGGGGGCGAATCAGCCCCAGCATTTT. The chain combines TRBV18 with TRBJ1-5; 7 bases agree with TRBD1. The trim removed 2 bases at V and 4 bases at J, leaving 2 bases unmatched. The CDR3 loop spans 14 amino acids. Germline V gene sequence: CDR1 KGHSH, CDR2 LQKENI.

This clone was counted once. At one end the junction does not follow the germline gene, possibly because of a read error. This sequence joins TRBV11-2 and TRBJ2-1; the match to TRBD2 covers 13 bases. Germline V CDR1 and CDR2: SGHAT, FQNNGV. The CDR3 runs 14 residues. DNA of the CDR3: TGTGCCAGCAGCTTAGGACTAGCGGGAGGCCACGAACTCTTC. Protein product: CASSLGLAGGHELF.